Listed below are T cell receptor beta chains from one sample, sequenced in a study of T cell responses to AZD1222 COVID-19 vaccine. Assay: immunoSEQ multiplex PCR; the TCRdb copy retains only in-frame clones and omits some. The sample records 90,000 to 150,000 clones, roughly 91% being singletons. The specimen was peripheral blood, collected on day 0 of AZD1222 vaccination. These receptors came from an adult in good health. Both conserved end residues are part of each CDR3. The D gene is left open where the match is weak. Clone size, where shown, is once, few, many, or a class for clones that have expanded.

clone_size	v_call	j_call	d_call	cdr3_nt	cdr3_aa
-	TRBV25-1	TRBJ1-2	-	TGTGCCAGCAGTGCTCGGGACGGAAGCTATGGCTACACCTTC	CASSARDGSYGYTF
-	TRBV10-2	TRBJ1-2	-	TGCGCCAGCATGACTGACAGCTATGGCTACACCTTC	CASMTDSYGYTF
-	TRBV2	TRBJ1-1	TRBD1	TGTGCCAGCAGACCGACAGGGGGGGGCACTGAAGCTTTCTTT	CASRPTGGGTEAFF
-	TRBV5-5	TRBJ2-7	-	TGTGCCAGCAGCTTGTCTATGACTGTAAGCTCCTACGAGCAGTACTTC	CASSLSMTVSSYEQYF
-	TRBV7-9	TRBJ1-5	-	TGTGCCAGCAGCGCGGCGGGCGGTGGCAATCAGCCCCAGCATTTT	CASSAAGGGNQPQHF
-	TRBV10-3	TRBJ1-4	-	TGTGCCATCAGTGAAGGGGCGGGGGATGAAAAACTGTTTTTT	CAISEGAGDEKLFF
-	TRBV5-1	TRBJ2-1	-	TGCGCCAGCCTCCCGACCGCGGGGTTCTACAATGAGCAGTTCTTC	CASLPTAGFYNEQFF
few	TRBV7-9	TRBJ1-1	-	TGTGCCAGCGGAACGTTTAGGGAACCTGAAGCTTTCTTT	CASGTFREPEAFF
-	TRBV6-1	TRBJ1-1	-	TGTGCCAGCAGTGAACCGACGACTTTGACAGCTGAAGCTTTCTTT	CASSEPTTLTAEAFF
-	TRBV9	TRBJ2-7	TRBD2	TGTGCCAGCAGCGTAGGAGGCGGGGGGGCGGTGTACGAGCAGTACTTC	CASSVGGGGAVYEQYF
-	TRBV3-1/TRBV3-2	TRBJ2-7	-	TGTGCCAGCAGCCATGATACAGGGGAGCAGTACTTC	CASSHDTGEQYF
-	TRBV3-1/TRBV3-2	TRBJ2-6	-	TGTGCCAGCAGCCAAGATTGGGGCAGTTTTCGCTCTGGGGCCAACGTCCTGACTTTC	CASSQDWGSFRSGANVLTF
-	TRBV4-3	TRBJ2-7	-	TGCGCCAGCAGCCAAGTCACAGGAAAAGCCTACGAGCAGTACTTC	CASSQVTGKAYEQYF
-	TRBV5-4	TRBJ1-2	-	TGTGCCAGCAGCTGGGGCAGGGGCCAAAACTATGGCTACACCTTC	CASSWGRGQNYGYTF
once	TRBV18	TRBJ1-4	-	TGTGCCAGCTCACCATTGGATATGGCCGAAAAACTGTTTTTT	CASSPLDMAEKLFF
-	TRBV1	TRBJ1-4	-	TGCACCAGCACCATGGGGAAAAAACTGTTTTTT	CTSTMGKKLFF
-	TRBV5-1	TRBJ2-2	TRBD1	TGCGCCAGCAGCTTAGGGACAGGGGGCCTTGCGGACACCGGGGAGCTGTTTTTT	CASSLGTGGLADTGELFF
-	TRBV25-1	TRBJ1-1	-	TGTGCCAGCAGTGAATATAACCAAAGAGGGACTGAAGCTTTCTTT	CASSEYNQRGTEAFF
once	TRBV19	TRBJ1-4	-	TGTGCCAGTAGACGGCTGGCTTTTAATGAAAAACTGTTTTTT	CASRRLAFNEKLFF
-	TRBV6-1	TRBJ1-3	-	TGTGCCAGCAGTGAAAGGGGGGGAGCCGCGACCATATATTTT	CASSERGGAATIYF
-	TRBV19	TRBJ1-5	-	TGTGCCAGTAGTATAGGCGGGTATCAGCCCCAGCATTTT	CASSIGGYQPQHF
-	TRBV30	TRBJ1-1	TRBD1	TGTGCCTGGAGTGTCGACAGGGTCGGGGAGGCTTTCTTT	CAWSVDRVGEAFF
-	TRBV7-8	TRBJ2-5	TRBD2	TGTGCCAGCAGCCAACCGCGGGGGGGCCCTTCCGAGACCCAGTACTTC	CASSQPRGGPSETQYF
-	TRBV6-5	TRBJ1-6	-	TGTGCCAGCAGTACCCACCGGATTAATTCACCCCTCCACTTT	CASSTHRINSPLHF
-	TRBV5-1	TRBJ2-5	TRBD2	TGCGCCAGCAGCTTATCGGGACTAGCGGTACAAGAGACCCAGTACTTC	CASSLSGLAVQETQYF
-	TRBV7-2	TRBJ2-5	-	TGTGCCAGCAGCCAGCTGAACGTGGGAAGAGTGGAGACCCAGTACTTC	CASSQLNVGRVETQYF
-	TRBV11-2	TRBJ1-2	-	TGTGCCAGCAGCTTAGGGGCAGGGGACGACTATGGCTACACCTTC	CASSLGAGDDYGYTF
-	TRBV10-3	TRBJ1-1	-	TGTGCCATCAGTGAGCTGAAAGAGGCGGAAGCTTTCTTT	CAISELKEAEAFF
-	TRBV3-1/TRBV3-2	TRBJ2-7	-	TGTGCCAGCAGCCCAGGAATAGCGGCATGGTACGAGCAGTACTTC	CASSPGIAAWYEQYF
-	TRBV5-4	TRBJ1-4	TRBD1	TGTGCCAGCAGCTTGGCCGACAGGGGGAAAGGTGAAAAACTGTTTTTT	CASSLADRGKGEKLFF
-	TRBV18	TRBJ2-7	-	TGTGCCAGCTCATCCGGGTACGAGCAGTACTTC	CASSSGYEQYF
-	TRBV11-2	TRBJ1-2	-	TGTGCCAGCAGCTCGCGTAAGAGACGAGAGTCCGACTATGGCTACACCTTC	CASSSRKRRESDYGYTF
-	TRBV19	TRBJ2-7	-	TGTGCCAGTAGTATAACACCGGGTAACGAGCAGTACTTC	CASSITPGNEQYF
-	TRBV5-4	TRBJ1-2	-	TGTGCCAGCAGCCTGGGCGGAGATCCCTATGGCTACACCTTC	CASSLGGDPYGYTF
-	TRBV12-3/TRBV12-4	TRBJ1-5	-	TGTGCCAGCGCCCCAGGGGCGAGTCAGCCCCAGCATTTT	CASAPGASQPQHF
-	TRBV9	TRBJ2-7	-	TGTGCCAGCAGCCCCACTGGGTATACCTCCTACGAGCAGTACTTC	CASSPTGYTSYEQYF
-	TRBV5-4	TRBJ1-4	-	TGTGCCAGCAGCTTGAGAGGGAATGAAAAACTGTTTTTT	CASSLRGNEKLFF
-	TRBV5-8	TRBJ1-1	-	TGTGCCAGCAAATGGGGCACTGAAGCTTTCTTT	CASKWGTEAFF
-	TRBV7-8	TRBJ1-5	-	TGTGCCAGCAGCTCATCGGGGGGTGGCAATCAGCCCCAGCATTTT	CASSSSGGGNQPQHF
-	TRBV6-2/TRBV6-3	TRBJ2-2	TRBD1	TGTGCCAGCAGTTACTCGGGGACAGGGGGTACCGGGGAGCTGTTTTTT	CASSYSGTGGTGELFF
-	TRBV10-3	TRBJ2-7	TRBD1	TGTGCCATCAGCCCGGGACAGGGTTTTGGCGAGCAGTACTTC	CAISPGQGFGEQYF
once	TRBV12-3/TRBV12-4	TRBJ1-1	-	TGTGCCAGCAGTTTAGCCGGGGCCACTGAAGCTTTCTTT	CASSLAGATEAFF
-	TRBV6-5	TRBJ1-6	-	TGTGCCAGCAGTTACGGGCAGGGGCATTCACCCCTCCACTTT	CASSYGQGHSPLHF
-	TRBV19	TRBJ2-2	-	TGTGCCAGTAATCTTATCCCGGGACGGCACACCGGGGAGCTGTTTTTT	CASNLIPGRHTGELFF
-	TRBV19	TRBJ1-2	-	TGTGCCAGTAGTATAGTCTCGGCAAAGCCTGATGGCTACACCTTC	CASSIVSAKPDGYTF
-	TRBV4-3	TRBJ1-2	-	TGCGCCAGCAGCCAAAGACAGGATGCTGGCTACACCTTC	CASSQRQDAGYTF